This T cell receptor beta chain appears in the sequencing data of a study of T cells in Graves' hyperthyroidism and ophthalmopathy. Amplified regions were TCR beta CDR3 sequences from RNA transcripts. TCR CDR3 underwent first-round RT-PCR with the HTBI primer set. In TCRdb, the multiplex PCR reads were re-called with MiXCR into one record per CDR3 protein. The table shows approximately 690,000 distinct CDR3 sequences, with 13% to 15% occurring only once. Sequenced material: blood. The clonotype comes from a woman aged 50 to 60 with Graves' ophthalmopathy.

CDR3 residues: CASSPGRQLYTF. The CDR3 DNA is TGCGCCAGCAGCCCAGGTCGGCAGCTCTACACCTTC. V is TRBV5-1 and J is TRBJ1-2; D is undetermined. The V end lost 4 bases, the J end lost 10 bases, and 14 bases lay between the germline ends. Germline assignment: CDR1 SGHRS and CDR2 YFSETQ. This CDR3 region has 12 residues.